This entry concerns a single TCR beta chain. The antigen remains unidentified. The sample belongs to a study of Tregs in tolerant kidney transplant recipients. In the study overall: Related graft donors supplied nonmyeloablative bone marrow transplants, and mixed chimerism was transient. Whole-study results and caveats: The small number of patients limits these findings pending further validation. Biological reproducibility was not directly addressed in this study.

Before regulatory T cell sorting, thawed PBMCs rested overnight at 37°C in 150 to 200 IU/ml IL-2. Some clones are missing from TCRdb's copy, which holds only in-frame ones; the method was immunoSEQ multiplex PCR. The sample includes about 61,000 clones, roughly 85% of them seen just once. This CDR3 is built from 17 residues. V lost 3 bases and J lost 0, with 17 bases in between. The germline gives CDR1 PRHDT, CDR2 FYEKMQ (reference sequence). The receptor's source is a human donor who received a combined kidney and bone marrow transplant. This sample comprised Tregs from blood, obtained before the transplant. This chain joins TRBV13 and TRBJ1-2, with a possible D match to TRBD1 (5 bases). The CDR3, as DNA: TGTGCCAGCAGCTTCGGGACCAGGGTAGGGGCTAACTATGGCTACACCTTC. It codes for CASSFGTRVGANYGYTF.